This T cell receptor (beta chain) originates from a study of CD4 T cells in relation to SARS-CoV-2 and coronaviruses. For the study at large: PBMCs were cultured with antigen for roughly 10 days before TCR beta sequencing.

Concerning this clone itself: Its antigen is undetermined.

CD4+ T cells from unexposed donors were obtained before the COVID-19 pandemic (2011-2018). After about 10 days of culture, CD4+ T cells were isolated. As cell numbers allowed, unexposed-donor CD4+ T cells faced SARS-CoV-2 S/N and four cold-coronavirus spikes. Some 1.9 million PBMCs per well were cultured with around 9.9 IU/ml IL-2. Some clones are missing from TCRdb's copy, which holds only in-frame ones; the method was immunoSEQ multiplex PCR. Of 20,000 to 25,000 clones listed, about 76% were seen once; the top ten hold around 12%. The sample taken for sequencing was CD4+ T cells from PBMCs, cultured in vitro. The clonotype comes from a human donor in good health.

CDR3 region: CATSIGQDYQPQHF. The CDR3 region has the DNA TGTGCCACCAGCATCGGACAGGACTATCAGCCCCAGCATTTT. This chain connects TRBV15 to TRBJ1-5; 7 nucleotides align to TRBD1. V lost 4 bases and J lost 5; bases outside the gene matches: 5. The CDR3 loop spans 14 amino acids. CDR1 is LNHNV, CDR2 YYDKDF, per germline (reference sequence).